The following is a T cell receptor (beta chain) sequence with its context. Antigen unknown. The source of the sample is a study of beta chain features in type 1 diabetes. Study observations and caveats: Researchers report that Type 1 diabetes patients had moderately but significantly shorter TCRB CDR3s across all four CD4+ subsets.

Investigators reverse transcribed all isolated RNA, so they sequenced expressed TCRB transcripts. Only in-frame clones appear in the TCRdb table, and some are missing; sequencing was by immunoSEQ multiplex PCR. The data show 500,000 to 650,000 clones, with approximately 13% seen just once and around 0.12% held by the top ten. Blood was collected once per donor into heparin, averaging around 120 mL. Germline CDR1 SGHRS, CDR2 YFSETQ. This CDR3 is 15 amino acids long. After removal of 4 bases from V and 5 bases from J, the junction contained 9 bases not matched to a gene. V is TRBV5-1 and J is TRBJ2-5; 9 positions match TRBD1. Source material: naive CD4+ T cells from blood. The receptor's source is a man in his thirties or forties with type 1 diabetes. DNA of the CDR3: TGCGCCAGCAGCATAGGAAGGGACAGGGAGGAGACCCAGTACTTC. Translating it yields CASSIGRDREETQYF.